This T cell receptor beta chain was observed in a study of T-cell memory formation after mild COVID-19. Study-wide results and limits: A second wave of clones peaked on day 37, and their SARS-CoV-2 specificity went unconfirmed.

TCRdb itself ran the 5' RACE reads through MiXCR, one entry per CDR3 protein. The sample contains around 83,000 distinct CDR3 sequences, 20% to 25% of which appear only once. This clonotype was observed many times. Antigen: not known. V was pared by 4 bases and J by 3 bases, with 2 bases of the junction left unmatched. The CDR3 runs to 13 residues. CDR1 is SGHRS, CDR2 YFSETQ, per germline. The clonotype was recovered from a man between 18 and 35 years old who had mild COVID-19 (a few samples of this study predate the infection). Cell type and time point are not known. The chain employs TRBV5-1 and TRBJ1-1; TRBD1 matches 8 bases. The sequenced material came from PBMCs or a T cell subset sorted from them (not recorded which). The CDR3 DNA is TGCGCCAGCAGCCGGACAGGGTACACTGAAGCTTTCTTT. This encodes CASSRTGYTEAFF.